The sequence of this TCR beta chain was determined in a study of glioma-infiltrating T cells. The study, taken as a whole, reports: Above-expected tissue-blood divergence occurred in all gliomas, most in low-grade ones.

A few counts support this clonotype. Its antigen remains unidentified. A single base separates this from a much larger clone, so it may be a read error. Using RNA template, CDR3s of TCR alpha and beta were amplified with iRepertoire arm-PCR. Tissue mRNA or PBMC total RNA, 100-400 ng, went into one-step reverse transcription and amplification. TCRdb passed the multiplex PCR reads through MiXCR, listing each CDR3 protein once. The sample has roughly 120,000 distinct CDR3 sequences, approximately 25% seen once. The receptor's source is a human donor with low-grade glioma or glioblastoma, undergoing nonglioma brain surgery, or in good health (not recorded which). Sequencing used glioma tissue, nonneoplastic brain tissue, or PBMCs (not recorded which).

CDR3 loop: CRAGLAPSTDTQYF. The DNA of the CDR3 is TGCAGAGCCGGACTAGCGCCTAGCACAGATACGCAGTATTTT. The chain couples TRBV20-1 to TRBJ2-3; 9 bases fit TRBD2. This CDR3 contains 14 residues. Germline loops: CDR1 DFQATT, CDR2 SNEGSKA (reference sequence).